The 25 T cell receptor beta chains in this list originate from one sample, sequenced in a study of cytomegalovirus exposure and HLA in healthy donors. The PCR was carried out with 60 Vbeta primers and 13 Jbeta primers. Only in-frame clones appear in the TCRdb table, and some are missing; sequencing was by immunoSEQ multiplex PCR. The data show approximately 170,000 clones, more than 70% seen once. Sequencing input: PBMCs. The receptors here all came from a girl between 10 and 17 years old in good health and CMV-seronegative.

This clone was counted only a few times. The chain recombines TRBV5-1 with TRBJ1-1, with 9 bases identical to TRBD1. The CDR3 consists of 16 residues. Germline CDR1 is SGHRS and CDR2 is YFSETQ. Trimming took 0 bases from V and 5 from J; bases not matched to a gene: 8. CDR3 sequence (DNA): TGCGCCAGCAGCTTGGACAGGGGGCAGGTTGGAACTGAAGCTTTCTTT. It yields the protein CASSLDRGQVGTEAFF.

The J gene is TRBJ2-3, the V gene TRBV7-2; D gene unclear. The CDR3 loop spans 12 amino acids. Germline V gene data show CDR1 as SGHTA and CDR2 as FQGNSA. V was clipped by 3 bases and J by 2 bases, with 3 bases between them. The DNA of the CDR3 is TGTGCCAGCAGCTTCTCCACAGATACGCAGTATTTT. Translated, it gives CASSFSTDTQYF.

The chain carries TRBV27 and TRBJ2-3; 11 positions agree with TRBD2. CDR1 and CDR2 from the germline V gene are MNHEY and SMNVEV (reference sequence). The J segment lost 2 bases and the V segment lost 0 bases, leaving 10 bases of the junction unmatched. The CDR3 is 19 amino acids. The CDR3 DNA sequence: TGTGCCAGCAGTTTATCGAGTCTAGCGGGGGGTTTGGCCACAGATACGCAGTATTTT. This sequence encodes CASSLSSLAGGLATDTQYF.

This clone was counted a single time. CDR3 sequence reads: CASSISSGGYNEQFF. DNA for the CDR3: TGTGCCAGTAGTATCTCAAGCGGGGGCTACAATGAGCAGTTCTTC. The V and J genes are TRBV19 and TRBJ2-1; 8 positions match TRBD2. The CDR3 length is 15 residues. Trimming took 3 bases from V and 3 from J; bases not matched to a gene: 4. Germline V gene data show CDR1 as LNHDA and CDR2 as SQIVND (reference sequence).

This clone occurred a few times. This chain joins TRBV6-4 and TRBJ1-1, with D possibly being TRBD1 (5 bases). Trimming cost V 1 base and J 2 bases, with 11 bases left between them. Germline V lookup: CDR1 MRHNA, CDR2 SNTAGT. The CDR3 runs to 15 residues. CDR3: CASSDCLTENTEAFF. In DNA form, the CDR3 reads TGTGCCAGCAGTGACTGTCTGACAGAAAACACTGAAGCTTTCTTT.

V gene TRBV7-2 combines with J gene TRBJ1-2, with D perhaps matching TRBD1 (6 bases). The CDR3 is 14 amino acids. Trimming removed 7 bases at V and 4 bases at J, with 16 bases between. Looked up from germline, CDR1 is SGHTA and CDR2 is FQGNSA. CDR3 coding DNA: TGTGCCAGCACCTCTGGGGGCGTGAGCTATGGCTACACCTTC. Translation: CASTSGGVSYGYTF.

The chain links TRBV27 to TRBJ1-1; D is unclear. The CDR3 loop spans 13 amino acids. Deletions cut 8 bases from V and 1 base from J, with 11 bases between. Germline V CDR1 and CDR2: MNHEY, SMNVEV (reference sequence). The CDR3 DNA follows: TGTGCCAGCTACCTGGCGGCGAACACTGAAGCTTTCTTT. It yields the protein CASYLAANTEAFF.

The CDR3: CASSQQGAEYNEQFF. DNA for the CDR3: TGCGCCAGCAGCCAACAGGGGGCGGAATACAATGAGCAGTTCTTC. The rearrangement links TRBV5-1 to TRBJ2-1; 9 bases line up with TRBD1. This CDR3 has 15 residues. V trimming: 4 bases; J trimming: 4 bases; junction bases outside the gene matches: 6. CDR1 and CDR2 from the germline V gene are SGHRS and YFSETQ.

This chain links TRBV7-6 with TRBJ1-5; no definite D call. The V end lost 5 bases, the J end lost 5 bases, and 10 bases lay between the germline ends. Germline values: CDR1 SGHVS, CDR2 FNYEAQ. CDR3 length: 13 residues. CDR3 DNA sequence: TGTGCCAGCAGCGCCGGAGACGATCAGCCCCAGCATTTT. It encodes CASSAGDDQPQHF.

The CDR3 reads CASSLIALTSGGVNEQFF. The DNA for the CDR3 is TGTGCCAGCAGCTTAATTGCGCTGACTAGCGGGGGGGTTAATGAGCAGTTCTTC. J is TRBJ2-1 and V is TRBV7-3; TRBD2 matches at 14 bases. Germline trimming cut 1 base from V and 7 bases from J; bases unmatched to any gene: 9. The germline CDR1 and CDR2 sequences are SGHTA and FQGTGA. CDR3 size: 18 residues. Full variable domain (missing parts from reference TRBV7-3 and TRBJ2-1): GAGVSQTPSNKVTEKGKYVELRCDPISGHTALYWYRQSLGQGPEFLIYFQGTGAADDSGLPNDRFFAVRPEGSVSTLKIQRTERGDSAVYLCASSLIALTSGGVNEQFFGPGTRLTVL.

This clone was seen once. The J gene is TRBJ2-1, the V gene TRBV27; D perhaps matches TRBD1 (5 bases). There are 11 residues in the CDR3. The ends were cut back, 5 bases at V and 10 bases at J, with 9 bases in the middle. Germline CDR1 and CDR2: MNHEY and SMNVEV (reference sequence). CDR3 sequence: CASSEGVEQFF. The CDR3 region has the DNA TGTGCCAGCAGTGAAGGGGTAGAGCAGTTCTTC.

This chain joins TRBV7-9 and TRBJ1-1; D is undetermined. Germline lookup yields CDR1 SEHNR and CDR2 FQNEAQ (reference sequence). Trimming took off 2 bases at V and 5 bases at J, with 15 bases between the two ends. CDR3 size: 15 residues. The CDR3 is CASSLLAAYVTEAFF. CDR3 coding DNA: TGTGCCAGCAGCTTACTCGCGGCGTATGTGACTGAAGCTTTCTTT.

As to this clone: At one end the junction does not follow the germline gene, possibly because of a read error. The chain has TRBV18 and TRBJ1-2, with D unclear. The germline CDR1 and CDR2 sequences are KGHSH and LQKENI. This CDR3 has 14 amino acids. This chain's CDR3 is CASSPRASFYGYTF. In nucleotides, the CDR3 is TGTGCCAGCTCCCCACGGGCCTCCTTCTATGGCTACACCTTC.

The chain recombines TRBV11-2 with TRBJ2-7; possible D gene TRBD2, 5 bases. CDR3 length equals 13 residues. Trimming pared 4 bases from V and 4 bases from J, leaving 11 bases between. Germline CDR1 SGHAT, CDR2 FQNNGV. The CDR3 spells CASSSPGWYEQYF. DNA of the CDR3: TGTGCCAGCAGCTCCCCGGGATGGTACGAGCAGTACTTC.

The count of this clone is one. The chain has TRBV11-2 and TRBJ1-2, with 7 bases lining up with TRBD1. Per the germline V gene, CDR1 is SGHAT and CDR2 is FQNNGV. With V trimmed by 5 bases and J by 3 bases, 3 bases remained unmatched. The CDR3 extends over 13 amino acids. CDR3 in DNA: TGTGCCAGCAGCGCAACAGGGGACTATGGCTACACCTTC. This codes for CASSATGDYGYTF. Full variable domain (rest looked up from reference TRBV11-2 and TRBJ1-2): EAGVAQSPRYKIIEKRQSVAFWCNPISGHATLYWYQQILGQGPKLLIQFQNNGVVDDSQLPKDRFSAERLKGVDSTLKIQPAKLEDSAVYLCASSATGDYGYTFGSGTRLTVV.

This chain joins TRBV10-2 and TRBJ1-1; 7 bases are a match to TRBD1. The germline V gene encodes CDR1 WSHSY and CDR2 SAAADI. CDR3 length: 13 residues. V was clipped by 7 bases and J by 0 bases; unmatched bases: 2. CDR3 bases: TGCGCCAGCAACGACAGGGTGAACACTGAAGCTTTCTTT. Residues: CASNDRVNTEAFF.

The rearrangement uses TRBV5-6 and TRBJ1-4, with a possible D match to TRBD1 (6 bases). The CDR3 is made up of 15 amino acids. The ends were cut back, 1 base at V and 5 bases at J, with 12 bases in the middle. The V gene's germline CDR1 is SGHDT and CDR2 YYEEEE. In nucleotides, the CDR3 is TGTGCCAGCAGCTTGTTGGACAGCAAGAATGAAAAACTGTTTTTT. This encodes CASSLLDSKNEKLFF.

The rearrangement uses TRBV11-2 and TRBJ2-5; tentatively, D is TRBD1 (6 bases). The CDR3 runs to 14 residues. The germline gives CDR1 SGHAT, CDR2 FQNNGV. V lost 3 bases and J 1 base, leaving 9 bases between the germline ends. The CDR3 loop is CASSFRTVQETQYF. CDR3 coding DNA: TGTGCCAGCAGCTTCAGGACAGTCCAAGAGACCCAGTACTTC.

The chain recombines TRBV6-1 with TRBJ2-7, with TRBD1 matching over 7 bases. Trimming cost V 4 bases and J 5 bases; bases outside gene matches: 5. Per germline, CDR1 MNHNS and CDR2 SASEGT. CDR3 length equals 13 residues. CDR3 sequence (DNA): TGTGCCAGCAGTGTTCGGCAGGGGGACGAGCAGTACTTC. Protein sequence: CASSVRQGDEQYF.

The genes are TRBV5-4 and TRBJ1-2; D might be TRBD1 (5 bases). Germline V lookup: CDR1 SGHNT, CDR2 YYREEE (reference sequence). V was clipped by 6 bases and J by 3 bases, with 21 bases between them. The CDR3 has 16 residues. CDR3 in DNA: TGTGCCAGCAACCGGGGCGGGACGGGGTACGACTATGGCTACACCTTC. Protein: CASNRGGTGYDYGYTF.

The J gene is TRBJ2-3, the V gene TRBV7-9; a weak D match, TRBD1 (6 bases). The CDR3 spans 18 residues. CDR1 is SEHNR, CDR2 FQNEAQ, per germline (reference sequence). V gave up 5 bases and J gave up 0 bases, with 21 bases separating them. The CDR3 bases are TGTGCCAGCAGCGAAGGGGTGGACAGCCACTTTAGCACAGATACGCAGTATTTT. It codes for CASSEGVDSHFSTDTQYF. Complete variable domain (other parts from reference TRBV7-9 and TRBJ2-3): DTGVSQNPRHKITKRGQNVTFRCDPISEHNRLYWYRQTLGQGPEFLTYFQNEAQLEKSRLLSDRFSAERPKGSFSTLEIQRTEQGDSAMYLCASSEGVDSHFSTDTQYFGPGTRLTVL.

The rearrangement uses TRBV7-9 and TRBJ2-2; D is perhaps TRBD1 (5 bases). The CDR3 has 13 residues. Trimming removed 5 bases at V and 4 bases at J, with 8 bases between. Germline V gene lookup returns CDR1 SEHNR and CDR2 FQNEAQ (reference sequence). The CDR3 bases are TGTGCCAGCAGCATGGGGCTCACCGGGGAGCTGTTTTTT. Protein sequence: CASSMGLTGELFF.

The chain couples TRBV10-3 to TRBJ2-3; the D gene is possibly TRBD1 (6 bases). The V end lost 4 bases, the J end lost 6 bases, and 14 bases lay between the germline ends. Germline assignment: CDR1 ENHRY and CDR2 SYGVKD. This CDR3 region has 14 residues. In DNA, the CDR3 is TGTGCCATCAGTGTACAGGGCGGTTCGGATACGCAGTATTTT. It translates to CAISVQGGSDTQYF.

The gene calls are TRBV4-2 and TRBJ1-4; maybe TRBD1 (5 bases). Germline V gene sequence: CDR1 LGHNA, CDR2 YNFKEQ. This CDR3 is built from 15 residues. Between the trimmed V and J ends, which lost 4 bases and 8 bases, there was a span of 17 bases. In DNA form, the CDR3 reads TGTGCCAGCAGCCTTGCCTCGGACACAGTCGAAAAACTGTTTTTT. The encoded protein is CASSLASDTVEKLFF.

The chain recombines TRBV7-9 with TRBJ1-6; D gene uncertain. The ends were cut back, 5 bases at V and 7 bases at J, with 9 bases in the middle. Germline CDR1 is SEHNR and CDR2 is FQNEAQ (reference sequence). This CDR3 spans 13 amino acids. The CDR3 coding sequence is TGTGCCAGCAGCCCGGGAGGGAATTCACCCCTCCACTTT. Translation: CASSPGGNSPLHF.